The T cell receptor (beta chain) described here comes from a study of identical twins. Study-level points and caveats: Twin pairs had excess sharing that was weaker in beta out-of-frame sequences. Conclusions came from cross-sectional statistical analysis, not from following the same donors.

There are 16 residues in the CDR3. V lost 0 bases to trimming and J lost 4 bases, with 19 bases between them. Germline V gene data show CDR1 as DFQATT and CDR2 as SNEGSKA (reference sequence). A word on this clonotype: Its specificity is unknown.

Template switching introduced a universal primer site, and the cDNA bore unique molecular identifiers. TCRdb used MiXCR to reprocess the 5' RACE reads, holding one entry per CDR3 protein. The repertoire holds 540,000 or so distinct CDR3 sequences, with approximately 20% as singletons. This sample was shared with a second study, whose subject was yellow fever vaccine responses in identical twins.

The genes are TRBV20-1 and TRBJ2-7, with D possibly TRBD2 on 5 matching bases. Sequencing was performed on CD4+ T cells sorted from blood. The TCR sequence derives from a woman in her late teens or twenties in good health. CDR3 residues: CSARDPSFGGHYEQYV. In nucleotides, the CDR3 is TGCAGTGCTAGAGATCCTTCCTTTGGAGGCCATTACGAGCAGTACGTC.